This entry features one TCR beta chain sequence. The antigen it recognizes is unknown. No clone much larger than this one lies a single base away; base qualities are absent. Genomic DNA was extracted from sorted cells for sequencing of the TCRbeta CDR3 region. The immunoSEQ Assay was used for sequencing of TCRbeta CDR3 regions. TCRdb holds this immuneACCESS table with in-frame rearrangements only. Some clones are missing; in checked studies, unresolved V genes explain under half, and the rest has no known cause. The sample table lists more than 25,000 clones, roughly 83% of them with a count of one. The ten largest account for roughly 27% of the sample. The junction shows trimming of 6 bases on V and 0 bases on J, plus 14 bases between the germline ends. CDR3 length: 15 amino acids, cysteine to phenylalanine. Just CDR3 DNA is preserved here, 45 bases in frame from base 1. Looking up the germline V gene (reference sequence) yields CDR1 MNHEY and CDR2 SMNVEV.

These data originate in a study of OX40 agonist ivuxolimab in advanced cancers. With respect to the entire study: Ivuxolimab was an agonistic, fully human IgG2 monoclonal antibody directed against OX40 (CD134), a costimulatory receptor. The monotherapy dose-escalation portion (N ≈ 50 patients) of the phase I ivuxolimab trial is reported in the paper. Partial responses occurred in three dose-escalation patients: two with cutaneous melanoma and one with hepatocellular carcinoma. A male proportion of around 80% and a mean age of approximately 58 years, ranging from 23 to 79, were recorded for the dose-escalation cohort. Among the approximately 50 dose-escalation patients, 19 had hepatocellular carcinoma, 15 or so melanoma, 9 renal cell carcinoma and 9 head and neck cancer. Prior anti-PD-1, anti-PD-L1 or anti-CTLA-4 therapy was permitted, and approximately 40% of dose-escalation patients had received checkpoint inhibitors. Intravenous ivuxolimab was administered to patients every 2 weeks at six dose levels: 0.01, 0.1, 0.3, 1.5, 3 and 10 mg/kg. Peripheral TCRbeta sequencing aimed to test whether ivuxolimab altered TCR sequence diversity and caused clonal T-cell expansion.

What the research found in general, with its limitations: At doses of 0.1 to 3.0 mg/kg, clonal expansion of both CD4+ and CD8+ T cells in blood was seen between baseline and week 6. Which antigens the clonally expanded peripheral T cells were specific for was not determined. After ivuxolimab, CD8+ T cells had more expanded clones than CD4+ T cells on average. Low levels of normalized T-cell clonal expansion were also shown by some nonresponding patients. In the 0.1-3.0 mg/kg groups, partial responders had among the lowest normalized peripheral clonal expansion, particularly in CD8+ T cells.

The trial excluded patients who had a history of autoimmune disease or were on systemic immunosuppression. Peripheral blood for TCR sequencing was collected from all dose cohorts at baseline, on cycle 4 day 1, and on cycle 7 day 1. The samples were taken from a phase I, first-in-human, multicenter, open-label dose-escalation trial of ivuxolimab. Adults with locally advanced or metastatic melanoma, renal cell, hepatocellular, or head and neck squamous cell carcinoma were enrolled in the trial. Before TCR sequencing, CD4+ and CD8+ T cells were separately sorted from peripheral blood. The input for sequencing was CD4+ or CD8+ T cells sorted from blood, taken in a trial of the OX40 agonist ivuxolimab. This TCR was sampled from an adult with an advanced solid tumor such as melanoma, head and neck, liver or kidney cancer. Recombination linked TRBV27 to TRBJ1-2, and TRBD1 may be the D gene, going by 6 matching bases. The nucleotide sequence is TGTGCCAGCAGCCCCCCCGGGGACACTAACTATGGCTACACCTTC. The encoded protein is CASSPPGDTNYGYTF.